One sample yielded the 30 T cell receptor beta chains listed below, sequenced in a study of immune evolution from preneoplasia to lung adenocarcinoma. Profiling relied on immunoSEQ multiplex PCR, and the TCRdb table lists in-frame clones only, not all of them. Here the sample spans about 2,500 clones, approximately 80% being singletons. Sequencing was done on a sample of FFPE adjacent normal lung tissue. The receptors stem from a person between 70 and 80 years old with lung adenocarcinoma.

The genes are TRBV7-9 and TRBJ2-1; no reliable D call. The ends were cut back, 5 bases at V and 7 bases at J, with 6 bases in the middle. The CDR3 is 11 amino acids. CDR1 SEHNR and CDR2 FQNEAQ come from the germline V gene (reference sequence). CDR3 bases: TGTGCCAGCAGCCCAGAGAATGAGCAGTTCTTC. Translation: CASSPENEQFF.

In this sample, this clone is large. The chain has TRBV7-2 and TRBJ1-1; TRBD1 aligns across 10 bases. The ends lost 3 bases at V and 7 bases at J; junction bases unmatched: 5. Germline-derived CDR1 and CDR2 are SGHTA and FQGNSA. This CDR3 has 14 amino acids. This chain's CDR3 is CASSLTGGFGEAFF. Written as DNA, the CDR3 is TGTGCCAGCAGCTTGACAGGGGGCTTCGGTGAAGCTTTCTTT.

V is TRBV5-1 and J is TRBJ1-2; no clear D. Germline V gene lookup returns CDR1 SGHRS and CDR2 YFSETQ. Trimming removed 0 bases at V and 7 bases at J, with 10 bases between. The CDR3 is 13 residues long. The DNA of the CDR3 is TGCGCCAGCAGCTTGGAGAGGGATCGTGGCTACACCTTC. Its translation: CASSLERDRGYTF. Combining the CDR3 with reference TRBV5-1 and TRBJ1-2 gives the whole variable domain KAGVTQTPRYLIKTRGQQVTLSCSPISGHRSVSWYQQTPGQGLQFLFEYFSETQRNKGNFPGRFSGRQFSNSRSEMNVSTLELGDSALYLCASSLERDRGYTFGSGTRLTVV.

The chain combines TRBV30 with TRBJ1-4, with 9 bases matching TRBD1. Trimming cost V 2 bases and J 6 bases; bases outside gene matches: 4. This CDR3 has 14 amino acids. Per germline, CDR1 GTSNPN and CDR2 SVGIG (reference sequence). The CDR3 DNA follows: TGTGCCTGGAGTTCGGGACAGGGAGATGAAAAACTGTTTTTT. Encoded protein: CAWSSGQGDEKLFF.

The CDR3 is CASSGRIANTGELFF. In nucleotides, the CDR3 is TGTGCCAGCAGCGGGCGGATCGCGAACACCGGGGAGCTGTTTTTT. The chain employs TRBV11-3 and TRBJ2-2, with no clear D. Trimming stripped 5 bases from V and 0 bases from J, with 10 bases between. This CDR3 comprises 15 residues. Germline CDR1 and CDR2: SGHNT and YENEEA.

J is TRBJ1-1 and V is TRBV30, with unresolved D. Per germline, CDR1 GTSNPN and CDR2 SVGIG (reference sequence). Trimming took off 5 bases at V and 1 base at J, with 8 bases between the two ends. The CDR3 covers 12 residues. CDR3 protein: CAWGTKNTEAFF. CDR3 sequence (DNA): TGTGCCTGGGGTACAAAGAACACTGAAGCTTTCTTT.

The V and J genes are TRBV14 and TRBJ2-1; possible D gene TRBD2, 6 bases. V was trimmed by 5 bases and J by 0 bases, leaving 14 bases between them. The CDR3 runs 16 residues. Germline V gives CDR1 SGHDN, CDR2 FVKESK. The CDR3 bases are TGTGCCAGCAGCTACTTGCGGGGCAGCTCCTACAATGAGCAGTTCTTC. It codes for CASSYLRGSSYNEQFF. Full variable domain (missing parts from reference TRBV14 and TRBJ2-1): EAGVTQFPSHSVIEKGQTVTLRCDPISGHDNLYWYRRVMGKEIKFLLHFVKESKQDESGMPNNRFLAERTGGTYSTLKVQPAELEDSGVYFCASSYLRGSSYNEQFFGPGTRLTVL.

This clone was counted once. The CDR3 loop reads CASSGGLAGAIYNEQFF. The CDR3 DNA follows: TGCGCCAGCAGCGGGGGACTAGCGGGGGCAATTTACAATGAGCAGTTCTTC. The chain employs TRBV5-1 and TRBJ2-1, with 14 bases lining up with TRBD2. Germline V gene lookup returns CDR1 SGHRS and CDR2 YFSETQ. J was trimmed by 4 bases and V by 4 bases; bases with no gene match: 7. The CDR3 spans 17 residues.

The chain combines TRBV11-3 with TRBJ2-2; D remains ambiguous. The CDR3 is 14 amino acids. Trimming shortened V by 3 bases and J by 1 base, and 6 bases separated the two germline ends. The germline gives CDR1 SGHNT, CDR2 YENEEA. The CDR3 sequence: CASSFLGNTGELFF. CDR3 nucleotides: TGTGCCAGCAGCTTCCTTGGGAACACCGGGGAGCTGTTTTTT.

Notes on this clone: A junction boundary mismatches the germline segment, possibly from a read error. This chain links TRBV7-9 with TRBJ1-2; possible D gene TRBD1, 6 bases. The CDR3 is 13 residues long. Germline V gives CDR1 SEHNR, CDR2 FQNEAQ (reference sequence). The CDR3 DNA sequence: TGTGCCAGCAGCTTCTCAGGGGCGAATGGCTACATCTTC. Translating it yields CASSFSGANGYIF.

The CDR3 bases are TGTGCCAGCAGTGTCGCTAGCGGCTACGAGCAGTACTTC. Its translation: CASSVASGYEQYF. J is TRBJ2-7 and V is TRBV6-4; 7 positions agree with TRBD2. Trimming removed 4 bases from V and 3 bases from J; junction bases left unmatched: 3. This CDR3 contains 13 residues. CDR1 is MRHNA and CDR2 is SNTAGT in the germline V gene.

This CDR3 is CASSVGGSGRGFLETQYF. CDR3 nucleotides: TGTGCCAGCAGCGTAGGGGGGAGCGGGAGGGGATTTCTAGAGACCCAGTACTTC. The genes are TRBV9 and TRBJ2-5; 10 positions match TRBD2. The length of the CDR3 is 18 residues. Germline values: CDR1 SGDLS, CDR2 YYNGEE. J gave up 4 bases and V 0 bases, and 12 bases lay outside the gene matches.

CDR3 protein: CASRQLGARGTDTQYF. The CDR3 DNA follows: TGTGCCAGCAGACAACTCGGAGCGAGGGGCACAGATACGCAGTATTTT. V and J are TRBV7-9 and TRBJ2-3; a weak D match, TRBD2 (5 bases). The germline CDR1 and CDR2 sequences are SEHNR and FQNEAQ (reference sequence). This CDR3 has 16 amino acids. V was cut by 6 bases and J by 1 base, with 17 bases left in between. Drawing the rest from reference TRBV7-9 and TRBJ2-3, the complete variable domain is DTGVSQNPRHKITKRGQNVTFRCDPISEHNRLYWYRQTLGQGPEFLTYFQNEAQLEKSRLLSDRFSAERPKGSFSTLEIQRTEQGDSAMYLCASRQLGARGTDTQYFGPGTRLTVL.

V gene TRBV6-5 combines with J gene TRBJ2-1; possible D gene TRBD2, 5 bases. Per the germline V gene, CDR1 is MNHEY and CDR2 is SVGAGI. The CDR3 is made up of 13 amino acids. The ends were cut back, 1 base at V and 9 bases at J, with 10 bases in the middle. DNA for the CDR3: TGTGCCAGCAGTTACTTGTCTGAGGGTGAGCAGTTCTTC. It yields the protein CASSYLSEGEQFF.

V usage is TRBV2 and J usage is TRBJ2-7; no firm D call. Trimming took off 5 bases at V and 6 bases at J, with 11 bases between the two ends. Germline V gene sequence: CDR1 SNHLY, CDR2 FYNNEI. The CDR3 extends over 12 amino acids. For the CDR3, the DNA is TGTGCCAGCAGTCCCCTGACGGGCGAGCAGTACTTC. Translation gives CASSPLTGEQYF.

This clone was recorded a few times. The rearrangement joins TRBV2 to TRBJ2-1; 12 nucleotides agree with TRBD2. This CDR3 comprises 16 residues. The J segment lost 4 bases and the V segment lost 6 bases, leaving 7 bases of the junction unmatched. Germline CDR1 SNHLY, CDR2 FYNNEI. The CDR3 protein is CASRQLAGGSYNEQFF. The CDR3 nucleotides read TGTGCCAGCAGGCAGCTAGCGGGAGGGTCATACAATGAGCAGTTCTTC.

This rearrangement joins TRBV2 to TRBJ2-2; 10 nucleotides line up with TRBD2. V lost 2 bases and J lost 6; bases outside the gene matches: 3. The CDR3 is made up of 15 amino acids. The germline V gene has CDR1 SNHLY and CDR2 FYNNEI. This chain's CDR3 is CASSELAGVAGELFF. The CDR3 DNA follows: TGTGCCAGCAGTGAACTAGCGGGAGTGGCCGGGGAGCTGTTTTTT.

The chain is built from TRBV6-5 and TRBJ2-5; no firm D call. From germline, CDR1 is MNHEY and CDR2 SVGAGI. The ends were cut back, 6 bases at V and 2 bases at J, with 10 bases in the middle. This CDR3 is built from 13 residues. The CDR3 sequence is CASRLLAQETQYF. The CDR3 bases are TGTGCCAGCAGGTTATTGGCACAAGAGACCCAGTACTTC.

The chain couples TRBV5-1 to TRBJ2-3; 12 bases are shared with TRBD2. Germline V lookup: CDR1 SGHRS, CDR2 YFSETQ. V lost 2 bases, J lost 0 bases, and 10 bases stayed unmatched. CDR3 length: 19 amino acids. The CDR3 DNA follows: TGCGCCAGCAGCTTCGGACGACTAGCGGGAGACCTTAGCACAGATACGCAGTATTTT. Its protein product is CASSFGRLAGDLSTDTQYF.

This clone came up a few times. The rearrangement links TRBV10-3 to TRBJ2-7; tentatively, D is TRBD1 (6 bases). The CDR3 has 13 residues. Germline-derived CDR1 and CDR2 are ENHRY and SYGVKD. The V gene lost 6 bases and the J gene lost 2 bases, with 11 bases spanning the gap. CDR3 region: CAIRSQGAYEQYF. The CDR3 bases are TGTGCCATCAGATCACAGGGAGCCTACGAGCAGTACTTC.

The chain combines TRBV29-1 with TRBJ1-1; D remains unclear. Germline assignment: CDR1 SQVTM and CDR2 ANQGSEA. This CDR3 comprises 13 residues. The V end lost 4 bases, the J end lost 1 base, and 10 bases lay between the germline ends. CDR3 sequence reads: CSVGVTGNTEAFF. The CDR3 nucleotides are TGCAGCGTTGGGGTGACGGGGAACACTGAAGCTTTCTTT.

This chain joins TRBV30 and TRBJ2-1; 9 bases are shared with TRBD2. The CDR3 is made up of 14 amino acids. Germline CDR1 reads GTSNPN; CDR2 reads SVGIG (reference sequence). V lost 0 bases and J lost 5; bases outside the gene matches: 2. CDR3 region: CAWSVGLANNEQFF. DNA of the CDR3: TGTGCCTGGAGTGTGGGACTAGCTAACAATGAGCAGTTCTTC.

This sequence joins TRBV30 and TRBJ2-5; D could derive from TRBD1 or TRBD2 (6 bases each). With 2 bases removed from V and 5 bases from J, the gap between germline ends came to 9 bases. Germline values: CDR1 GTSNPN, CDR2 SVGIG (reference sequence). This CDR3 is built from 12 residues. The DNA of the CDR3 is TGTGCCTGGAGTACAGGGAGGGAGACCCAGTACTTC. Amino acids: CAWSTGRETQYF.

As regards this clone: The same CDR3 can be traced to other DNA sequences in this sample. The chain recombines TRBV30 with TRBJ1-1; a possible D gene is TRBD1 (6 bases). There are 13 residues in the CDR3. Germline loops: CDR1 GTSNPN, CDR2 SVGIG (reference sequence). V was shortened by 1 base and J by 3 bases, with 9 bases between the two germline ends. CDR3 coding DNA: TGTGCCTGGAGTGCACAGGGCTACACTGAAGCTTTCTTT. Protein sequence: CAWSAQGYTEAFF. Based on the CDR3 plus reference TRBV30 and TRBJ1-1, the full variable domain is SQTIHQWPATLVQPVGSPLSLECTVEGTSNPNLYWYRQAAGRGLQLLFYSVGIGQISSEVPQNLSASRPQDRQFILSSKKLLLSDSGFYLCAWSAQGYTEAFFGQGTRLTVV.

This clone was recorded once. The chain recombines TRBV29-1 with TRBJ1-1, with a weak D call TRBD1 (5 bases). Trimming pared 6 bases from V and 6 bases from J, leaving 14 bases between. Germline V CDR1 and CDR2: SQVTM, ANQGSEA. This CDR3 contains 12 residues. The chain's CDR3 is CSVSTSGAEAFF. CDR3 nucleotide sequence: TGCAGCGTCTCTACCTCGGGGGCTGAAGCTTTCTTT.

The gene calls are TRBV7-3 and TRBJ1-4, with a tentative D call TRBD1 (6 bases). The V gene lost 5 bases and the J gene lost 3 bases, with 10 bases spanning the gap. Germline V gives CDR1 SGHTA, CDR2 FQGTGA. The CDR3 consists of 14 residues. The CDR3 DNA is TGTGCCAGCAGCCAGGGGTGGGCTAATGAAAAACTGTTTTTT. It yields the protein CASSQGWANEKLFF.

The J gene is TRBJ2-5, the V gene TRBV6-1, with D maybe TRBD2 (6 bases). V lost 4 bases and J lost 4, with 13 bases in between. The CDR3 totals 14 residues. CDR1 is MNHNS and CDR2 is SASEGT in the germline V gene. DNA for the CDR3: TGTGCCAGCAGTGGGGGGACTCCGGCAGAGACCCAGTACTTC. It encodes CASSGGTPAETQYF.

This clone appeared a single time. The chain employs TRBV30 and TRBJ2-3, with 8 bases that match TRBD2. The CDR3 contains 18 residues. Losses at the gene ends were 5 bases for V and 0 bases for J; bases not matched to a gene: 16. CDR1 and CDR2 (germline): GTSNPN, SVGIG (reference sequence). CDR3 loop: CAWQNSRGRIQSTDTQYF. CDR3 bases: TGTGCCTGGCAAAATTCGCGCGGGAGGATACAAAGCACAGATACGCAGTATTTT.

This sequence joins TRBV2 and TRBJ2-3, with D hard to call. This CDR3 has 15 amino acids. In germline, CDR1 is SNHLY, CDR2 FYNNEI. Trimming left V 2 bases short and J 2 bases short, with 11 bases between. This chain's CDR3 is CASSESWAPTDTQYF. In DNA form, the CDR3 reads TGTGCCAGCAGTGAATCGTGGGCCCCCACAGATACGCAGTATTTT.

The chain couples TRBV4-1 to TRBJ1-1, with D tentatively TRBD1 (6 bases). Germline V lookup: CDR1 MGHRA, CDR2 YSYEKL. V was pared by 5 bases and J by 2 bases, with 12 bases between. CDR3 length: 14 amino acids. The CDR3 protein is CASSIRQENTEAFF. The CDR3 nucleotides read TGCGCCAGCAGCATAAGACAGGAAAACACTGAAGCTTTCTTT.